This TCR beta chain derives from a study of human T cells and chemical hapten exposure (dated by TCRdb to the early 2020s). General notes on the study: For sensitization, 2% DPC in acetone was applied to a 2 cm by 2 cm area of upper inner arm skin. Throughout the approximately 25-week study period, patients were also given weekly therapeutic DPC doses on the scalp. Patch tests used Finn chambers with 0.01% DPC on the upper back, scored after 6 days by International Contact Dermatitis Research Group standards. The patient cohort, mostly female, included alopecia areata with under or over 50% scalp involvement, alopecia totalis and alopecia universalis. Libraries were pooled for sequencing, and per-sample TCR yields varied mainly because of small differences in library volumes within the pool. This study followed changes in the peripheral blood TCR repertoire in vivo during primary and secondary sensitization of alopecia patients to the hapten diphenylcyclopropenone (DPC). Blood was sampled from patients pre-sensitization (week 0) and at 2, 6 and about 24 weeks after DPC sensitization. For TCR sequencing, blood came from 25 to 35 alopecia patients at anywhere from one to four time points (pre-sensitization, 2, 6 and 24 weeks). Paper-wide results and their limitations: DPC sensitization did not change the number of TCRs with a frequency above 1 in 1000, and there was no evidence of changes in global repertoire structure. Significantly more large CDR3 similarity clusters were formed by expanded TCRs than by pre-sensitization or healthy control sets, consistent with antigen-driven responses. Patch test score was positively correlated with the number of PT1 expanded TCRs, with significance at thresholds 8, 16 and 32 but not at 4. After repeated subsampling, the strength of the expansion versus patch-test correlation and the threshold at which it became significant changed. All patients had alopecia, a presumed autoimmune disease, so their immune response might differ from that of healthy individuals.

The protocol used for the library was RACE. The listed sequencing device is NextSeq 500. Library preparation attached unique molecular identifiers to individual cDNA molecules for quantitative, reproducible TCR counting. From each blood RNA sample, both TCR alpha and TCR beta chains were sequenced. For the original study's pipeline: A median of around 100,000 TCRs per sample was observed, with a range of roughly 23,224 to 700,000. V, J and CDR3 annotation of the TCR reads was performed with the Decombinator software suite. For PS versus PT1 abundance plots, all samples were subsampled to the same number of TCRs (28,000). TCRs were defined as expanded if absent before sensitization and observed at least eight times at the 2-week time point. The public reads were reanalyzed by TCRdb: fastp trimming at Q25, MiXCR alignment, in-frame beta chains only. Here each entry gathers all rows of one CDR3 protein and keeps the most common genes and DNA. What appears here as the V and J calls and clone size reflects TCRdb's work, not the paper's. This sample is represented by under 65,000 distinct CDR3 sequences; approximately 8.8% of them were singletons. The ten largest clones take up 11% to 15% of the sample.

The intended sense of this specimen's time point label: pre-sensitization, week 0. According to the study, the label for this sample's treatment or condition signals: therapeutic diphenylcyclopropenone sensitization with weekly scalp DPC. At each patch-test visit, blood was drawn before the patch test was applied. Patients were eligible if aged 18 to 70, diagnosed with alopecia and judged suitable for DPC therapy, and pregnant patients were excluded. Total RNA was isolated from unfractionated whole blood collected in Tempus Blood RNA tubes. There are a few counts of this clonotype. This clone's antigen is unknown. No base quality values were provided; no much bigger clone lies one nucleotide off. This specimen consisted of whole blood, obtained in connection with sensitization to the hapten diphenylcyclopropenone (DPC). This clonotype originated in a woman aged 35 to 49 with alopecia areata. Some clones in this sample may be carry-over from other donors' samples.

The CDR3 protein sequence reads: CASSSGFSPTGELFF. Read as DNA, the sequence is TGTGCCAGCAGTTCAGGGTTTAGTCCGACCGGGGAGCTGTTTTTT. The chain was built from TRBV28 and TRBJ2-2, and perhaps TRBD1 as D gene, on 5 matching bases. From the cysteine through the phenylalanine, the CDR3 covers 15 amino acids. The DNA shown is the 45-base CDR3, in frame from base 1. CDR1 and CDR2 are read off the germline V gene as MDHEN and SYDVKM. A distance of 14 bases separates the germline ends of V and J, which lose 4 bases and 5 bases respectively.